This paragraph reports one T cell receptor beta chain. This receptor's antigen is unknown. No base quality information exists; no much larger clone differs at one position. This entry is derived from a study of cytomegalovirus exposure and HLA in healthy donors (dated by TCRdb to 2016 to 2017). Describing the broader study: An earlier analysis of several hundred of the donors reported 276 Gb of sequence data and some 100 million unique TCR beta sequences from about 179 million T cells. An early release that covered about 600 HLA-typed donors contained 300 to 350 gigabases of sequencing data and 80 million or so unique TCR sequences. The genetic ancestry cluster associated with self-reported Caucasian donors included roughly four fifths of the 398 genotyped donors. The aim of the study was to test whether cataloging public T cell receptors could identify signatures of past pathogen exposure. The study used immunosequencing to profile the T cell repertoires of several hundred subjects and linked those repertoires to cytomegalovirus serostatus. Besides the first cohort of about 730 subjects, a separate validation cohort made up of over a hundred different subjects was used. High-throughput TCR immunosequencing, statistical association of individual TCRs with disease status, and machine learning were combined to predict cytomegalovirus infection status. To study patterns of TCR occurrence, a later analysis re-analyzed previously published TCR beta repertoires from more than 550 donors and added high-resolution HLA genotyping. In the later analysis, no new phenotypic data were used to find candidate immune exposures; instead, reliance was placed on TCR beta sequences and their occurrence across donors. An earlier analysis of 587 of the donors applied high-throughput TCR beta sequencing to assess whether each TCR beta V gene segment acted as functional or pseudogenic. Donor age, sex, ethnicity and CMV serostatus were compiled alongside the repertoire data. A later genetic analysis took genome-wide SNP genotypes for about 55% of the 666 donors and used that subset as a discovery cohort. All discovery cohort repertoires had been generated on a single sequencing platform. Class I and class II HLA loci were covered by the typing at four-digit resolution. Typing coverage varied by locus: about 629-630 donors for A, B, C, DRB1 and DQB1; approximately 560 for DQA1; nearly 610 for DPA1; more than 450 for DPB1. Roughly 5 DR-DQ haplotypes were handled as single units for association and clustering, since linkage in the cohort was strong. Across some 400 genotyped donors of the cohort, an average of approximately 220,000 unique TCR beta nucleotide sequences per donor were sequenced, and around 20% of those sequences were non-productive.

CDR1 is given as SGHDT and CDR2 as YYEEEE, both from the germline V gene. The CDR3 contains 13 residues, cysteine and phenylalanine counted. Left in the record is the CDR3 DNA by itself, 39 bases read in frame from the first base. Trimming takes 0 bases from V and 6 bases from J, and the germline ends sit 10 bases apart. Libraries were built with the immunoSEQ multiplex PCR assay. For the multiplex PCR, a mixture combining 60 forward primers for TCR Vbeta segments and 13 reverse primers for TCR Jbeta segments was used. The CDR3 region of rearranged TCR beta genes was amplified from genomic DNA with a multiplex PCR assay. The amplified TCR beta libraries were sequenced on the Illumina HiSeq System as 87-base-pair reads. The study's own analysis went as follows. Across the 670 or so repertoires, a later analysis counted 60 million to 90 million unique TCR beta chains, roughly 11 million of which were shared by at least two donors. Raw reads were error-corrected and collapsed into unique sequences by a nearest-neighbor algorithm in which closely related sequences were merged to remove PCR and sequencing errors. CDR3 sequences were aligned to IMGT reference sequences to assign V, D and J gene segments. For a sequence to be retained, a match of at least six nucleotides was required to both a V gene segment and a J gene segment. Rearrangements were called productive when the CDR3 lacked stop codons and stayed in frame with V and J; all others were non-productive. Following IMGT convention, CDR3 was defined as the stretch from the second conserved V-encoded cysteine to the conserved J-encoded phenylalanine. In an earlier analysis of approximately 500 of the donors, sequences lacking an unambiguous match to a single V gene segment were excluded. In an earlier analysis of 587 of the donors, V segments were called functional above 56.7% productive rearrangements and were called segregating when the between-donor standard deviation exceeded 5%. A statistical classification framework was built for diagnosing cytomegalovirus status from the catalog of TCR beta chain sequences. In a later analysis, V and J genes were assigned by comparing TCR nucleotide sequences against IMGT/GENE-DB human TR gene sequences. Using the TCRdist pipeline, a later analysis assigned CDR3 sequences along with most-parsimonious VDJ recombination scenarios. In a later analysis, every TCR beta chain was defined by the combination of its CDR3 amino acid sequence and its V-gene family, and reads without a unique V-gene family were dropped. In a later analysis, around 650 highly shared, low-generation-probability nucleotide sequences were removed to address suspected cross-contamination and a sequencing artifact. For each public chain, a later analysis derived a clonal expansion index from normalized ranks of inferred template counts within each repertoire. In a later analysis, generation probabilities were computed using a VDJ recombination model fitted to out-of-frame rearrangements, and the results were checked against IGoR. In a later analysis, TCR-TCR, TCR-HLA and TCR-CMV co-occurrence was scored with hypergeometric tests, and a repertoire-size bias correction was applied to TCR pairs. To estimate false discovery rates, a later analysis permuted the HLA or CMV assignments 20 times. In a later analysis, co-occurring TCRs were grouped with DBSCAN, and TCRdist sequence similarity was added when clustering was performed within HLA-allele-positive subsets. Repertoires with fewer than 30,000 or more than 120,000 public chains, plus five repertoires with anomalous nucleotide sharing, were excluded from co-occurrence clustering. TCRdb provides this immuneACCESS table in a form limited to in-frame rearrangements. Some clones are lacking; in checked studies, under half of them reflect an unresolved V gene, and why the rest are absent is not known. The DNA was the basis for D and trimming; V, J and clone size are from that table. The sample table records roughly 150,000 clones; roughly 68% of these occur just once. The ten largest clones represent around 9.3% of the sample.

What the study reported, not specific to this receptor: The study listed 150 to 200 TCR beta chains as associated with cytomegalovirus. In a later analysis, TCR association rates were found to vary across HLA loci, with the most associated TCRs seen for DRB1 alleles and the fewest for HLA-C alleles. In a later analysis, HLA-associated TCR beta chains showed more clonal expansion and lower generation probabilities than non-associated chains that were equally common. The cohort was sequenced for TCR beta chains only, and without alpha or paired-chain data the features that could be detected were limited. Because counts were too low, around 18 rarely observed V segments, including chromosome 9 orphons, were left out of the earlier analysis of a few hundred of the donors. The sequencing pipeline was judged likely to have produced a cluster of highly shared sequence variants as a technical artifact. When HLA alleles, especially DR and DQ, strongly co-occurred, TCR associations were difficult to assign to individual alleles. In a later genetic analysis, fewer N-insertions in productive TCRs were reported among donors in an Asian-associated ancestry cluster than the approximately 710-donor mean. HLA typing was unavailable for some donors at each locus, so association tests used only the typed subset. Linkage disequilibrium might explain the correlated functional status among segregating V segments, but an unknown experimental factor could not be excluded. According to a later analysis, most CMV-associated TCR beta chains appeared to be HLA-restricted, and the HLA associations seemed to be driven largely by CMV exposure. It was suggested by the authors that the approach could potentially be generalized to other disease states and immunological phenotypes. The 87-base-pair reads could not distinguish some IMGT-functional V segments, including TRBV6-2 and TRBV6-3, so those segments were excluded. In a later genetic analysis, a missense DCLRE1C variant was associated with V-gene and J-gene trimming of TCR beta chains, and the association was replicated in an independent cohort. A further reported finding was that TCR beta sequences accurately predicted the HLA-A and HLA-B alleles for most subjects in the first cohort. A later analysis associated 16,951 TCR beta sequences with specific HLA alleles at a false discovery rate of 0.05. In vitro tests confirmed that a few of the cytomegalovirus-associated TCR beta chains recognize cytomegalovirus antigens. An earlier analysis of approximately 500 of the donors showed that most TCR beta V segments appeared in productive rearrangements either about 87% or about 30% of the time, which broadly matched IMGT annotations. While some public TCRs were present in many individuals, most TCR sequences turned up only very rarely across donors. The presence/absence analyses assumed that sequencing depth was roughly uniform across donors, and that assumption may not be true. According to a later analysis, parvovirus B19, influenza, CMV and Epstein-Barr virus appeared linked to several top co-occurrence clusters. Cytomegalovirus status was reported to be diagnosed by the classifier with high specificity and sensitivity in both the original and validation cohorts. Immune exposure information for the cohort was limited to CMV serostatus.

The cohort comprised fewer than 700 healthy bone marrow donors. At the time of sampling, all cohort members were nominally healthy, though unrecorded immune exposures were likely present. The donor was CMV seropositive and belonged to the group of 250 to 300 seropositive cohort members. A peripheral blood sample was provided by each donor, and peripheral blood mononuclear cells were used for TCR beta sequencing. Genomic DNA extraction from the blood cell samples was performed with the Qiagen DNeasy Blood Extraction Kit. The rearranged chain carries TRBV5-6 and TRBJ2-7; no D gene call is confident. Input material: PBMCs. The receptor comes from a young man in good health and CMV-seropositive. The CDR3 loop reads CASSLGRQVEQYF. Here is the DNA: TGTGCCAGCAGCTTGGGGCGCCAGGTCGAGCAGTACTTC.